Below are 5 T cell receptor beta chains sequenced from a single sample in a study of OX40 agonist ivuxolimab in advanced cancers. Measured with immunoSEQ multiplex PCR; TCRdb has only the in-frame clones, and not every one. The sample consists of roughly 30,000 clones, around 85% of them appearing once. This specimen consisted of CD4+ or CD8+ T cells sorted from blood, obtained in a trial of the OX40 agonist ivuxolimab. The source of these receptors is an adult with an advanced solid tumor such as melanoma, head and neck, liver or kidney cancer.

The chain recombines TRBV25-1 with TRBJ1-5, with 9 bases lining up with TRBD1. The V gene end was trimmed by 8 bases and the J gene end by 4 bases; junction bases not matched to a gene: 6. CDR1 and CDR2 (germline): MGHDK, SYGVNS. This CDR3 comprises 14 residues. This CDR3 is CASRGTGINQPQHF. DNA of the CDR3: TGTGCCAGCCGAGGGACAGGGATAAATCAGCCCCAGCATTTT.

The V gene is TRBV2, the J gene TRBJ2-7; D unresolved. V was cut by 4 bases and J by 1 base, with 2 bases left in between. The length of the CDR3 is 11 residues. In germline, CDR1 is SNHLY, CDR2 FYNNEI. The CDR3 reads CASSGSYEQYF. CDR3 bases: TGTGCCAGCAGTGGGTCCTACGAGCAGTACTTC.

The chain is built from TRBV15 and TRBJ2-3; TRBD2 might be the D (6 bases). In germline, CDR1 is LNHNV, CDR2 YYDKDF (reference sequence). The CDR3 runs to 14 residues. V was shortened by 8 bases and J by 2 bases, with 14 bases between the two germline ends. The CDR3 reads CATSKPGLTDTQYF. The CDR3 DNA is TGTGCCACCTCTAAGCCGGGACTCACAGATACGCAGTATTTT. Filled out from reference TRBV15 and TRBJ2-3, the complete variable domain reads DAMVIQNPRYQVTQFGKPVTLSCSQTLNHNVMYWYQQKSSQAPKLLFHYYDKDFNNEADTPDNFQSRRPNTSFCFLDIRSPGLGDTAMYLCATSKPGLTDTQYFGPGTRLTVL.

The chain uses TRBV19 and TRBJ1-1, with D uncertain. The CDR3 contains 13 residues. Germline lookup yields CDR1 LNHDA and CDR2 SQIVND (reference sequence). The V end was cut by 5 bases, the J end by 3 bases, with 10 bases between. CDR3 sequence: CASSLSAYTEAFF. The CDR3, as DNA: TGTGCCAGTAGTTTGTCGGCATACACTGAAGCTTTCTTT.

The CDR3 loop is CASSLDRERIYEKLFF. The CDR3 DNA follows: TGTGCCAGCAGCTTAGACAGGGAACGGATATATGAAAAACTGTTTTTT. This chain joins TRBV7-9 and TRBJ1-4; TRBD1 might be the D (6 bases). Germline CDR1 and CDR2: SEHNR and FQNEAQ (reference sequence). This CDR3 has 16 amino acids. Trimming left V 1 base short and J 6 bases short, with 15 bases between.